This entry features one TCR beta chain sequence. The data were obtained in a study of blood T cell repertoires in COVID-19. Some clones are missing from TCRdb's copy, which holds only in-frame ones; the method was immunoSEQ multiplex PCR. The sample holds about 260,000 clones, about 82% seen once. The source of this sequence is a woman between 50 and 59 years old who had recovered from COVID-19. Sequencing used PBMCs or T cells enriched from blood (not recorded which).

The CDR3 reads CASSKVTSGRLDEQYF. For the CDR3, the DNA is TGCGCCAGCTCGAAAGTAACTAGCGGGAGACTGGACGAGCAGTACTTC. The V gene is TRBV5-1, the J gene TRBJ2-7, with TRBD2 matching over 11 bases. The CDR3 sequence is 16 residues long. V lost 7 bases, J lost 5 bases, and 14 bases stayed unmatched. Germline assignment: CDR1 SGHRS and CDR2 YFSETQ.